This T cell receptor beta chain appears in the sequencing data of a study of CD8+ T cells in alopecia areata. The V gene's germline CDR1 is SEHNR and CDR2 FQNEAQ (reference sequence). Trimming removed 3 bases from V and 0 bases from J; junction bases left unmatched: 4. The CDR3 contains 15 residues. Treatment meaning: oral pan-JAK inhibitor, 5-10 mg twice daily. The study team obtained lesional scalp punch biopsies and peripheral blood from alopecia areata patients. From PBMCs, CD4+ and CD8+ T cells were sorted. cDNA prepared by RNA extraction and subsequent reverse transcription served as the template for sequencing. Libraries were prepared by immunoSEQ multiplex PCR; TCRdb keeps only in-frame clonotypes and omits some of them. Among about 180,000 clones, about 47% were seen once, and the ten largest hold about 9.5%. Comments on this clone: Its specificity is not known.

Study-level points and caveats: Alopecia totalis/universalis scalp especially showed more expanded CD8+ clones than normal scalp. Among the top 100, expanded CD8+ clones were significantly decreased by tofacitinib, as was scalp clonality.

The input for sequencing was CD8+ T cells sorted from blood, taken between weeks 51 and 54, from a patient treated with tofacitinib. J is TRBJ2-7 and V is TRBV7-9, with 8 bases matching TRBD2. The sequence came from a human donor with alopecia areata. The CDR3 bases are TGTGCCAGCAGCTTGGAGCGGGGGTCCTCCTACGAGCAGTACTTC. Protein product: CASSLERGSSYEQYF.